Reported below is one T cell receptor (beta chain). This clone was detected a few times. Its binding antigen is unknown. No base quality values were provided; no much bigger clone lies one nucleotide off. The immunoSEQ Assay at Adaptive Biotechnologies was used to immunosequence TCRbeta CDR3 regions from the extracted DNA. Per the source publication's procedure: To measure the absolute abundance of each unique TCRbeta CDR3, the sequences were collapsed and filtered. Clonality was calculated as 1 minus Pielou's evenness, using only productive in-frame rearrangements. Regional overlap was measured by following the top 100 nucleotide rearrangements across paired samples, and the Morisita index was used to compare paired samples with unrelated samples. The immunoSEQ Rearrangement Details tool was used to assess convergence of nucleotide rearrangements onto identical amino acid sequences. As stored in TCRdb, this immuneACCESS dataset retains in-frame rearrangements with V and J assigned. A fraction of the clones does not appear; measured against another copy, unresolved V genes explain less than half of the discrepancy, and the remainder lacks a known reason. The V and J calls and the clone size are those of that table, but D and trimming were determined from the DNA. The sample includes a few thousand clones, with 40% to 55% observed a single time. The ten largest clones add up to approximately 5.5% of the sample.

The data were taken from a study of CXCR4 blockade with PD-1 therapy in pancreatic cancer (dated by TCRdb to between 2018 and 2021). For the wider study: The study analyzed resected pancreatic ductal adenocarcinoma using both multiplex immunohistochemistry and TCRbeta immunosequencing, alongside ex vivo slice culture that tested PD-1 and CXCR4 blockade. Two geographically distinct regions were TCR-sequenced from each of about six tumors to assess intratumoral heterogeneity.

None of the patients whose archived tumor blocks were used had received neoadjuvant therapy prior to resection. The preserved-tissue arm of the study used 30 or so surgical resection samples from roughly 24 previously untreated pancreatic ductal adenocarcinoma patients. For the resection arm, ten 5-micron curls of FFPE tumor adjacent to the multiplex immunohistochemistry slide were used for DNA extraction. The CDR3 runs 15 residues from the cysteine to the phenylalanine. Here the CDR3 DNA is all that survives: 45 bases in frame from base 1. CDR1 is given as GTSNPN and CDR2 as SVGIG, both from the germline V gene (reference sequence). V is trimmed back by 8 bases and J by 0 bases, and the junction contains 12 bases that no gene match accounts for. What the work shows at the level of the full study, not this receptor alone: Because only TCRbeta chains were sequenced, true antigen-specificity overlap among the convergent dominant clones remained unconfirmed, awaiting paired alpha-beta single-cell sequencing. Amino acid clone frequency correlated strongly with the number of distinct nucleotide rearrangements encoding it, suggesting convergent selection by common tumor antigens. Clonal expansion was observed in tumors, with a mean productive clonality of 0.14 compared with roughly 0.051 in healthy blood, but no correlation between clonality and survival was found.

This TCR came from a human donor with pancreatic ductal adenocarcinoma. The chain was built from TRBV30 and TRBJ1-1; 7 nucleotides in the junction match TRBD1. The sample taken for sequencing was tumor tissue. In nucleotides, the sequence is TGTGCCCGCCGGACAGGTGGGGCTATGAACACTGAAGCTTTCTTT. The translation is CARRTGGAMNTEAFF.